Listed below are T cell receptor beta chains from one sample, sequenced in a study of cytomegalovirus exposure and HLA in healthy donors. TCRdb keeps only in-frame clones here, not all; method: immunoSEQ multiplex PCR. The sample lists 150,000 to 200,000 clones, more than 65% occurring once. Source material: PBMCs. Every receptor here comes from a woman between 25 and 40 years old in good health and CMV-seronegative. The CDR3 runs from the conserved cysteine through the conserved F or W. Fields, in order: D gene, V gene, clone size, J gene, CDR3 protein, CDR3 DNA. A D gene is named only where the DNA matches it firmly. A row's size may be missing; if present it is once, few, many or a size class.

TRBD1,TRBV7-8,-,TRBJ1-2,CASSSGMGPGGTYGYTF,TGTGCCAGCAGCTCAGGAATGGGGCCAGGGGGCACCTATGGCTACACCTTC
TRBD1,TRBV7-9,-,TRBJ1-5,CASSSPGTGNQPQHF,TGTGCCAGCAGTTCCCCCGGGACAGGGAATCAGCCCCAGCATTTT
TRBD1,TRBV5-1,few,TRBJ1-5,CASSLEGQGDQPQHF,TGCGCCAGCAGCTTGGAGGGACAGGGGGATCAGCCCCAGCATTTT
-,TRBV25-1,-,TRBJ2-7,CASSEYTGKYF,TGTGCCAGCAGTGAGTACACAGGGAAGTACTTC
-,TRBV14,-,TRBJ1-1,CASSQIRGPIEAFF,TGTGCCAGCAGCCAGATCAGGGGCCCGATTGAAGCTTTCTTT
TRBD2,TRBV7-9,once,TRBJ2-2,CASSSWTSGVPGELFF,TGTGCCAGCAGCTCATGGACTAGCGGAGTACCCGGGGAGCTGTTTTTT
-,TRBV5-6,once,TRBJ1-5,CASSLEVRLGGVDQPQHF,TGTGCCAGCAGCTTGGAGGTTCGTCTGGGAGGGGTGGATCAGCCCCAGCATTTT
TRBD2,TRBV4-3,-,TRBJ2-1,CASSHASGSYNEQFF,TGCGCCAGCAGCCACGCTAGCGGGAGCTACAATGAGCAGTTCTTC
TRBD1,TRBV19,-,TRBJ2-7,CASSPRDRGFHEQYF,TGTGCCAGTAGTCCCCGGGACAGGGGATTCCACGAGCAGTACTTC
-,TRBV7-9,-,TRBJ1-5,CASSLDMSNQPQHF,TGTGCCAGCAGCTTAGATATGAGCAATCAGCCCCAGCATTTT
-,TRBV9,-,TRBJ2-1,CASSLSGGNSIYEQFF,TGTGCCAGCAGCCTAAGCGGCGGGAATTCAATCTATGAGCAGTTCTTC
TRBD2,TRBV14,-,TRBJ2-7,CASSQATSGNHEQYF,TGTGCCAGCAGCCAAGCGACTAGCGGGAACCACGAGCAGTACTTC
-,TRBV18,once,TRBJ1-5,CASSPRESNQPQHF,TGTGCCAGCTCACCTCGGGAGTCCAATCAGCCCCAGCATTTT
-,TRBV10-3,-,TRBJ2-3,CAISEGRNSNTDTQYF,TGTGCCATCAGTGAGGGCAGGAACTCAAACACAGATACGCAGTATTTT
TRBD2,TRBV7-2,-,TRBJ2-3,CASSPRSGKGTDTQYF,TGTGCCAGCAGCCCACGTAGCGGGAAGGGGACAGATACGCAGTATTTT
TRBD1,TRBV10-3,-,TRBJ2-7,CAISGDRVPYEQYF,TGTGCCATCAGTGGAGACAGGGTCCCCTACGAGCAGTACTTC
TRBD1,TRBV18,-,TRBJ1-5,CASSLDRVGNQPQHF,TGTGCCAGCTCACTCGACAGGGTTGGCAATCAGCCCCAGCATTTT
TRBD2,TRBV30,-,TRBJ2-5,CAWSVWLAGEETQYF,TGTGCCTGGAGTGTATGGCTAGCGGGAGAAGAGACCCAGTACTTC
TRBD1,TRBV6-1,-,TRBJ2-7,CASSSRDRTFYEQYF,TGTGCCAGCAGTTCCCGGGACAGGACTTTCTACGAGCAGTACTTC
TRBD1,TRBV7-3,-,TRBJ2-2,CASSSGQGLSGELFF,TGTGCCAGCAGCTCCGGACAGGGTTTGTCCGGGGAGCTGTTTTTT
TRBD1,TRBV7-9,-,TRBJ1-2,CASSISGGSQDGYTF,TGTGCCAGCAGCATTTCAGGGGGTTCCCAGGATGGCTACACCTTC
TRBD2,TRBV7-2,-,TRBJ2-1,CASSLARIRTSGPIEQFF,TGTGCCAGCAGCTTAGCGCGAATAAGGACTAGCGGACCGATTGAGCAGTTCTTC
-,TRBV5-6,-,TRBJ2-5,CASSGGGQETQYF,TGTGCCAGCAGCGGCGGTGGGCAAGAGACCCAGTACTTC
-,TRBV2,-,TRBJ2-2,CASRRTTNTGELFF,TGTGCCAGCAGAAGAACGACTAACACCGGGGAGCTGTTTTTT
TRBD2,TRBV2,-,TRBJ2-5,CASSAGLAANQETQYF,TGTGCCAGCAGTGCGGGACTAGCGGCTAACCAAGAGACCCAGTACTTC
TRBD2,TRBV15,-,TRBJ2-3,CATSRGAGYESDTQYF,TGTGCCACCAGCAGGGGAGCGGGGTACGAGTCAGATACGCAGTATTTT
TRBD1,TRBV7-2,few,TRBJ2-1,CASRDQPGQGYNEQFF,TGTGCCAGCAGGGACCAACCGGGACAGGGATACAATGAGCAGTTCTTC
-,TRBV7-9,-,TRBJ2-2,CASSLLLPLNTGELFF,TGTGCCAGCAGCTTACTACTGCCGTTGAACACCGGGGAGCTGTTTTTT
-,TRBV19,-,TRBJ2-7,CASSVGTPKVHEQYF,TGTGCCAGTAGCGTCGGGACACCAAAGGTCCACGAGCAGTACTTC
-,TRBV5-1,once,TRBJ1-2,CASPIKNRDGYTF,TGCGCCAGCCCAATTAAAAACAGGGACGGCTACACCTTC
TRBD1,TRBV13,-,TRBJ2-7,CASSYTGQGSHEQYF,TGTGCCAGCAGCTATACCGGACAGGGTTCCCACGAGCAGTACTTC
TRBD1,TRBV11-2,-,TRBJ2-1,CASSPDRFMGQGVNNEQFF,TGTGCCAGCAGCCCCGATCGATTCATGGGACAGGGGGTAAACAATGAGCAGTTCTTC
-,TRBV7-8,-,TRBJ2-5,CASSLGTARVRTQETQYF,TGTGCCAGCAGCTTAGGCACAGCGAGGGTTCGTACCCAAGAGACCCAGTACTTC
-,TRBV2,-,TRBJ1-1,CASSEDGRVGTEAFF,TGTGCCAGCAGTGAAGACGGCAGGGTGGGAACTGAAGCTTTCTTT
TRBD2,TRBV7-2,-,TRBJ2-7,CASSLVLAGLNYEQYF,TGTGCCAGCAGCTTAGTACTAGCGGGCCTAAACTACGAGCAGTACTTC
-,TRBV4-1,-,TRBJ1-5,CASSRGFQGQPQHF,TGCGCCAGCAGCCGAGGATTTCAGGGTCAGCCCCAGCATTTT
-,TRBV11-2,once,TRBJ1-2,CASSFLLFQGKAYGYTF,TGTGCCAGCAGCTTCCTTCTATTCCAGGGAAAGGCCTATGGCTACACCTTC
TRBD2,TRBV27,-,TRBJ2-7,CASSLRREGYEQYF,TGTGCCAGCAGTTTAAGGCGGGAGGGCTACGAGCAGTACTTC
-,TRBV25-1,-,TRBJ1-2,CASQTGEPPYGYTF,TGTGCCAGTCAAACAGGCGAGCCCCCCTATGGCTACACCTTC
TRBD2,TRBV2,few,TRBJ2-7,CASSPGTSGGYEQYF,TGTGCCAGCAGTCCTGGGACTAGCGGGGGCTACGAGCAGTACTTC
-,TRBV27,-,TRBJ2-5,CASSYRGGETQYF,TGTGCCAGCAGTTACCGGGGAGGAGAGACCCAGTACTTC
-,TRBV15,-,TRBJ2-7,CATTPGRDPSYEQYF,TGTGCCACCACCCCCGGGCGGGACCCTTCCTACGAGCAGTACTTC
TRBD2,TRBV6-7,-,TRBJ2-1,CASSYPLPSGGFYNEQFF,TGTGCCAGCAGTTATCCCCTCCCTAGCGGGGGGTTCTACAATGAGCAGTTCTTC
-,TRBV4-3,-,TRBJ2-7,CASSPWDTGRYEQYF,TGCGCCAGCAGCCCCTGGGACACGGGCCGATACGAGCAGTACTTC
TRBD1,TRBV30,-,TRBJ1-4,CAWNGGTGAEKLFF,TGTGCCTGGAATGGTGGGACAGGGGCTGAAAAACTGTTTTTT
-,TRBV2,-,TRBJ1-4,CASKRTQATNEKLFF,TGTGCCAGCAAGAGGACTCAAGCAACTAATGAAAAACTGTTTTTT
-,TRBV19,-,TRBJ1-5,CASSTTGTYSNQPQHF,TGTGCCAGTAGTACGACAGGAACGTATAGCAATCAGCCCCAGCATTTT
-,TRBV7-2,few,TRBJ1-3,CASSRGLGLESGNTIYF,TGTGCCAGCAGCCGGGGCTTGGGACTCGAGAGCGGAAACACCATATATTTT
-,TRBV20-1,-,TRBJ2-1,CSAREGKEFF,TGCAGTGCTAGGGAGGGCAAGGAGTTCTTC
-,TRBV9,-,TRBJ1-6,CASSARGRDSPLHF,TGTGCCAGCAGCGCCAGGGGCAGGGATTCTCCCCTCCACTTT
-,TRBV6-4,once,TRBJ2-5,CASSENGGQETQYF,TGTGCCAGCAGTGAAAATGGCGGCCAAGAGACCCAGTACTTC
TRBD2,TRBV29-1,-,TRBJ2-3,CSVKTSGGYTDTQYF,TGCAGCGTTAAGACTAGCGGAGGATACACAGATACGCAGTATTTT
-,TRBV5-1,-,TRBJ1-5,CASSLAPLTTGYSNQPQHF,TGCGCCAGCAGCTTGGCCCCACTCACGACAGGCTATAGCAACCAGCCCCAGCATTTT
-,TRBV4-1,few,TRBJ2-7,CASSQVAQGVSYEQYF,TGCGCCAGCAGCCAAGTCGCACAGGGTGTTTCCTACGAGCAGTACTTC
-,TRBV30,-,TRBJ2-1,CACFRGGGLNEQFF,TGTGCCTGCTTCAGGGGCGGGGGCTTAAATGAGCAGTTCTTC
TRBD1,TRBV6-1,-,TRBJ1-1,CASRGIQGVLIAFF,TGTGCCAGCAGGGGGATACAGGGGGTTTTGATCGCTTTCTTT
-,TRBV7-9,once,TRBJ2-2,CASSPFSNTGELFF,TGTGCCAGCAGCCCTTTTTCGAACACCGGGGAGCTGTTTTTT
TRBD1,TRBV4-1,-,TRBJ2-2,CASSQVGQGKTGELFF,TGCGCCAGCAGCCAAGTGGGACAGGGAAAGACCGGGGAGCTGTTTTTT
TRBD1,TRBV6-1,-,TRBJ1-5,CASSDPGQGGQSNQPQHF,TGTGCCAGCAGTGATCCGGGACAGGGGGGGCAAAGCAATCAGCCCCAGCATTTT